This TCR beta chain was sequenced in a study of cytomegalovirus exposure and HLA in healthy donors (dated by TCRdb to the late 2010s). Concerning the study at large: In an earlier analysis of several hundred of the donors, approximately 300 Gb of sequence data and some 100 million unique TCR beta sequences from some 170 million T cells were reported. Both class I and class II loci were covered by HLA typing, at four-digit resolution. The study profiled the T cell repertoires of 666 subjects by immunosequencing and related them to cytomegalovirus serostatus. The study was designed to test whether signatures of past pathogen exposure could be identified by cataloging public T cell receptors. A later genetic analysis took genome-wide SNP genotypes for about 65% of the 666 donors and used that subset as a discovery cohort. Of the 398 genotyped donors, approximately 80% fell in the genetic ancestry cluster associated with self-reported Caucasian donors. To predict cytomegalovirus infection status, the study brought together high-throughput TCR immunosequencing, statistical association of individual TCRs with disease status, and machine learning. To decide whether each TCR beta V gene segment behaved as functional or pseudogenic, an earlier analysis of some 540 of the donors relied on high-throughput TCR beta sequencing. Across some 400 genotyped donors of the cohort, an average of about 200,000 unique TCR beta nucleotide sequences per donor were sequenced, and roughly 20% of those sequences were non-productive. Donor age, sex, ethnicity and CMV serostatus were collected together with the repertoire data. An early release covering roughly 640 HLA-typed donors comprised approximately 290 gigabases of sequencing data and around 86 million unique TCR sequences. Several DR-DQ haplotypes were treated as single units for association and clustering because of strong linkage in the cohort. The number of typed donors differed by locus: about 629-630 for A, B, C, DRB1 and DQB1; 522 for DQA1; fewer than 610 for DPA1; and around 490 for DPB1. Along with the approximately 700-subject first cohort, a separate validation cohort of over a hundred different subjects was used. A later analysis re-analyzed previously published TCR beta repertoires from 650 to 800 donors and added high-resolution HLA genotyping to study TCR occurrence patterns. Every discovery cohort repertoire had been produced on one sequencing platform. Rather than drawing on any new phenotypic data, the later analysis identified candidate immune exposures from TCR beta sequences and the way those sequences occurred across donors.

Libraries were made using the immunoSEQ multiplex PCR assay. The multiplex PCR relied on a mix of 60 forward primers for TCR Vbeta segments and 13 reverse primers for TCR Jbeta segments. The CDR3 region of rearranged TCR beta genes was amplified from genomic DNA with a multiplex PCR assay. On the Illumina HiSeq System, the amplified TCR beta libraries were sequenced as 87-base-pair reads. Processing in the source paper ran as follows. A later analysis counted some 74 million unique TCR beta chains across the approximately 700 repertoires, and approximately 11 million of these chains were shared by at least two donors. To remove PCR and sequencing errors, raw reads were error-corrected and collapsed into unique sequences using a nearest-neighbor algorithm that merged closely related sequences. CDR3 sequences were aligned to IMGT reference sequences to assign V, D and J gene segments. For a sequence to be retained, a match of at least six nucleotides was required to both a V gene segment and a J gene segment. A rearrangement counted as productive if the CDR3 had no stop codons and remained in frame with V and J, and every other rearrangement counted as non-productive. CDR3 was defined according to IMGT convention as the region running from the second conserved V-encoded cysteine to the conserved J-encoded phenylalanine. The earlier analysis of approximately 500 of the donors excluded sequences that lacked an unambiguous match to a single V gene segment. An earlier analysis of 500 to 600 of the donors classified V segments as functional when productive rearrangements were above 56.7% and as segregating when the standard deviation between donors was above 5%. A statistical classification framework was developed to diagnose cytomegalovirus status using the catalog of TCR beta chain sequences. In a later analysis, TCR nucleotide sequences were compared against IMGT/GENE-DB human TR gene sequences so that V and J genes could be assigned. A later analysis assigned CDR3 sequences and most-parsimonious VDJ recombination scenarios with the TCRdist pipeline. A later analysis defined each TCR beta chain by its CDR3 amino acid sequence plus V-gene family, and excluded reads lacking a unique V-gene family. A later analysis removed 550 to 650 highly shared, low-generation-probability nucleotide sequences to deal with suspected cross-contamination and a sequencing artifact. A later analysis calculated a clonal expansion index for each public chain from normalized within-repertoire ranks of inferred template counts. A later analysis computed generation probabilities with a VDJ recombination model fitted to out-of-frame rearrangements, and checked the results against IGoR. In a later analysis, TCR-TCR, TCR-HLA and TCR-CMV co-occurrence was scored with hypergeometric tests, and a repertoire-size bias correction was applied to TCR pairs. In a later analysis, false discovery rates were estimated by permuting HLA or CMV assignments 20 times. In a later analysis, co-occurring TCRs were grouped with DBSCAN, and TCRdist sequence similarity was added when clustering was performed within HLA-allele-positive subsets. Repertoires with fewer than 30,000 or more than 120,000 public chains, plus five repertoires with anomalous nucleotide sharing, were excluded from co-occurrence clustering. TCRdb mirrors the immuneACCESS table, restricted to in-frame sequences. Some clones are absent from its copies; in checked studies, under half trace to an unresolved V gene, and the reason for the others is unknown. The D gene and trimming were derived from the DNA, and the V and J assignments and clone size from that table. For this sample the table gives 150,000 to 200,000 clones, of which approximately 83% were detected only once. Approximately 8.5% of the sample goes to the ten largest clones.

Note on this clone: Its recognized antigen is unknown. No base quality values were provided; no much bigger clone lies one nucleotide off.

Results the study describes overall, beyond this receptor: Because the 87-base-pair reads could not distinguish some IMGT-functional V segments, including TRBV6-2 and TRBV6-3, those segments were excluded. A cluster of highly shared sequence variants was judged likely to be a technical artifact of the sequencing pipeline. A further reported finding was that TCR beta sequences accurately predicted the HLA-A and HLA-B alleles for most subjects in the first cohort. In an earlier analysis of more than 500 of the donors, most TCR beta V segments appeared in productive rearrangements about 87% or about 30% of the time, broadly matching IMGT annotations. While some public TCRs were present in many individuals, most TCR sequences turned up only very rarely across donors. According to a later analysis, parvovirus B19, influenza, CMV and Epstein-Barr virus appeared linked to several top co-occurrence clusters. V-gene and J-gene trimming of TCR beta chains was associated with a missense DCLRE1C variant in a later genetic analysis, and the association was replicated in an independent cohort. Because HLA typing was unavailable for some donors at each locus, only the typed subset was used in association tests. When HLA alleles, especially DR and DQ, strongly co-occurred, TCR associations were difficult to assign to individual alleles. Because counts were too low, fewer than 20 rarely observed V segments, including chromosome 9 orphons, were excluded from the earlier analysis of around 640 of the donors. In the study, roughly 160 TCR beta chains were listed as associated with cytomegalovirus. In this cohort, only TCR beta chains were sequenced, and detectable features were limited by the absence of alpha or paired-chain data. Cytomegalovirus status was reported to be diagnosed by the classifier with high specificity and sensitivity in both the original and validation cohorts. Three of the identified cytomegalovirus-associated TCR beta chains were confirmed in vitro to be specific for cytomegalovirus antigens. In a later analysis, some 17,000 TCR beta sequences were associated with specific HLA alleles at a false discovery rate of 0.05. Correlated functional status among segregating V segments might reflect linkage disequilibrium, but an unknown experimental factor could not be ruled out. A later analysis found that most CMV-associated TCR beta chains appeared HLA-restricted, with HLA associations seemingly driven largely by CMV exposure. According to the authors, the approach could potentially be generalized to other disease states and immunological phenotypes. According to a later analysis, TCR association rates differed among HLA loci, with DRB1 alleles showing the most associated TCRs and HLA-C alleles showing the fewest. Sequencing depth was assumed to be roughly uniform across donors in the presence/absence analyses, though that assumption may not hold. In a later analysis, HLA-associated TCR beta chains were found to be more clonally expanded and to have lower generation probabilities than equally common non-associated chains. According to a later genetic analysis, donors in an Asian-associated ancestry cluster had fewer N-insertions in productive TCRs than the approximately 610-donor mean. The only immune exposure information available for the cohort was CMV serostatus.

CDR1 MNHEY and CDR2 SMNVEV are derived from the germline V gene (reference sequence). The CDR3 runs 17 amino acids, cysteine and phenylalanine included. Left in the record is the CDR3 DNA by itself, 51 bases read in frame from the first base. V is trimmed back by 2 bases and J by 6 bases, and the junction contains 10 bases that no gene match accounts for. The cohort consisted of hundreds of healthy bone marrow donors. All cohort members were sampled while nominally healthy, although unrecorded immune exposures were likely present. The donor tested CMV seropositive, placing the donor among the 290 or so seropositive members of the cohort. A peripheral blood sample was collected from each donor, and TCR beta sequencing was performed on peripheral blood mononuclear cells. Genomic DNA was extracted from the blood cell samples with the Qiagen DNeasy Blood Extraction Kit.

Sequencing used PBMCs. The receptor's source is a man younger than 30 in good health and CMV-seropositive. The chain is assembled from TRBV27 and TRBJ2-3, with 11 bases in between that match TRBD2. DNA sequence: TGTGCCAGCAGTTTACACAAGACTAGCGGGGCGATCGATACGCAGTATTTT. The encoded protein is CASSLHKTSGAIDTQYF.